The TCR beta chain described here comes from a study of blood T cell repertoires in COVID-19. Study at large: The United States, Italy and Spain supplied acute and convalescent COVID-19 samples. The analysed material was cDNA or gDNA that came from T cells, B-cell-depleted T cells, or PBMCs.

Authors' analysis steps: Reference gene primer amplification yielded estimated nucleated cell counts. The method was immunoSEQ multiplex PCR; TCRdb's version includes in-frame clones alone and lacks a portion of them. V and J calls and clone size are those listed in that table; D and trimming were worked out from the DNA. The data hold under 85,000 clones, with 82% observed a single time. This sequence originates from a human donor in a cohort sampled during active COVID-19. Sequenced input: peripheral blood.

The CDR3, as DNA: TGTGCCAGCAGCTTCCGGGGGAACACTGAAGCTTTCTTT. This translates into CASSFRGNTEAFF. V gene TRBV5-6 combines with J gene TRBJ1-1; unclear D gene. The germline V and J ends were trimmed by 2 bases and 1 base, with 6 bases remaining between them. The CDR3 has 13 residues. Germline V CDR1 and CDR2: SGHDT, YYEEEE.